Listed below are T cell receptor beta chains from one sample, sequenced in a study of blood T cell repertoires in COVID-19. Method: immunoSEQ multiplex PCR; TCRdb's copy keeps in-frame clones and lacks some. The sample lists some 190,000 clones, around 81% occurring once. Material: peripheral blood. These receptors were collected from a woman aged 40 to 50 with COVID-19, enrolled during active disease. Both conserved end residues are part of each CDR3. D genes are given only for firm matches. For some rows the clone size is stated as once, few or many, or as a class when expanded; others skip it.

d_gene: TRBD1
abundance: NA
v_gene: TRBV18
j_gene: TRBJ2-1
CDR3nt: TGTGCCAGCTCACCATCTAGGACAGGAGTCTACAATGAGCAGTTCTTC
CDR3aa: CASSPSRTGVYNEQFF

d_gene: NA
abundance: NA
v_gene: TRBV27
j_gene: TRBJ2-3
CDR3nt: TGTGCCAGCAGTTTCGGAGGGAGCGCAGATACGCAGTATTTT
CDR3aa: CASSFGGSADTQYF

d_gene: NA
abundance: NA
v_gene: TRBV28
j_gene: TRBJ1-5
CDR3nt: TGTGCCAGCAGACAGTGGCAGGGCAATCAGCCCCAGCATTTT
CDR3aa: CASRQWQGNQPQHF

d_gene: NA
abundance: NA
v_gene: TRBV18
j_gene: TRBJ1-5
CDR3nt: TGTGCCAGCTCACCGGGGACAAGTAGCAATCAGCCCCAGCATTTT
CDR3aa: CASSPGTSSNQPQHF

d_gene: NA
abundance: NA
v_gene: TRBV5-1
j_gene: TRBJ2-5
CDR3nt: TGCGCCAGCACCCCGGACAGCCAAGAGACCCAGTACTTC
CDR3aa: CASTPDSQETQYF

d_gene: NA
abundance: few
v_gene: TRBV4-1
j_gene: TRBJ1-5
CDR3nt: TGCGCCAGCAGCCAAGTTCCGGGCTCGGGGCAGCCCCAGCATTTT
CDR3aa: CASSQVPGSGQPQHF

d_gene: NA
abundance: NA
v_gene: TRBV4-1
j_gene: TRBJ1-1
CDR3nt: TGCGCCAGCAGCCAAAAAACAGGAGCTGACACTGAAGCTTTCTTT
CDR3aa: CASSQKTGADTEAFF

d_gene: TRBD2
abundance: NA
v_gene: TRBV28
j_gene: TRBJ2-7
CDR3nt: TGTGCCAGCACTCCCCTACTAGCGCGAAGCTCCTACGAGCAGTACTTC
CDR3aa: CASTPLLARSSYEQYF

d_gene: NA
abundance: NA
v_gene: TRBV12-3/TRBV12-4
j_gene: TRBJ2-7
CDR3nt: TGTGCCAGCAGCCCTCAGACAGCCTACGAGCAGTACTTC
CDR3aa: CASSPQTAYEQYF

d_gene: NA
abundance: NA
v_gene: TRBV7-3
j_gene: TRBJ1-3
CDR3nt: TGTGCCAGCGGCCACTCTGGAAACACCATATATTTT
CDR3aa: CASGHSGNTIYF

d_gene: TRBD1
abundance: NA
v_gene: TRBV28
j_gene: TRBJ1-4
CDR3nt: TGTGCCAGCAGTTTATGGGGACAGGGGGAGGAAAAACTGTTTTTT
CDR3aa: CASSLWGQGEEKLFF

d_gene: TRBD1
abundance: NA
v_gene: TRBV5-4
j_gene: TRBJ1-2
CDR3nt: TGTGCCAGCAGCTCGGGACAGGGGGCTTATGGCTACACCTTC
CDR3aa: CASSSGQGAYGYTF

d_gene: NA
abundance: NA
v_gene: TRBV5-6
j_gene: TRBJ2-1
CDR3nt: TGTGCCAGCAGCCCGAGGGTCAGGGGCTCCTACAATGAGCAGTTCTTC
CDR3aa: CASSPRVRGSYNEQFF

d_gene: NA
abundance: NA
v_gene: TRBV3-1/TRBV3-2
j_gene: TRBJ2-2
CDR3nt: TGTGCCAGCAGCCAAAGGGGGGGTAGCACCGGGGAGCTGTTTTTT
CDR3aa: CASSQRGGSTGELFF

d_gene: TRBD2
abundance: NA
v_gene: TRBV19
j_gene: TRBJ2-3
CDR3nt: TGTGCCAGTAGTTTTCGGACTAGCGGGAGAACAGATACGCAGTATTTT
CDR3aa: CASSFRTSGRTDTQYF

d_gene: TRBD1
abundance: NA
v_gene: TRBV30
j_gene: TRBJ1-2
CDR3nt: TGTGCCTGGGCCGGGACAGGGTGGGACTATGGCTACACCTTC
CDR3aa: CAWAGTGWDYGYTF

d_gene: NA
abundance: NA
v_gene: TRBV15
j_gene: TRBJ1-5
CDR3nt: TGTGCCACCAGCAGAGTTATGAATCAGCCCCAGCATTTT
CDR3aa: CATSRVMNQPQHF

d_gene: TRBD2
abundance: NA
v_gene: TRBV7-9
j_gene: TRBJ2-5
CDR3nt: TGTGCCAGCAGCCCGGGCCAGCGGGGGGGCCTGGAGACCCAGTACTTC
CDR3aa: CASSPGQRGGLETQYF

d_gene: TRBD1
abundance: NA
v_gene: TRBV5-6
j_gene: TRBJ1-2
CDR3nt: TGTGCCAGTTCAGGGGGCCGTTATGGCTACACCTTC
CDR3aa: CASSGGRYGYTF

d_gene: TRBD2
abundance: many
v_gene: TRBV10-1
j_gene: TRBJ2-1
CDR3nt: TGCGCCAGCAGTGATCTAGCGGGAGCGGGTTACAATGAGCAGTTCTTC
CDR3aa: CASSDLAGAGYNEQFF

d_gene: NA
abundance: NA
v_gene: TRBV7-7
j_gene: TRBJ1-2
CDR3nt: TGTGCTAGCAGCTTAGCCGGCAGACTTTCGGGTGGCTACACCTTC
CDR3aa: CASSLAGRLSGGYTF

d_gene: TRBD1
abundance: NA
v_gene: TRBV6-5
j_gene: TRBJ1-6
CDR3nt: TGTGCCAGCAGTTACGAGGGACAGCATAATTCACCCCTCCACTTT
CDR3aa: CASSYEGQHNSPLHF

d_gene: TRBD1
abundance: NA
v_gene: TRBV6-2/TRBV6-3
j_gene: TRBJ2-7
CDR3nt: TGTGCCAGCAGCCCGAGGGGGCGTACTAACTCCTACGAGCAGTACTTC
CDR3aa: CASSPRGRTNSYEQYF

d_gene: TRBD2
abundance: few
v_gene: TRBV6-6
j_gene: TRBJ2-5
CDR3nt: TGTGCCAGCAGTCTGACTAGCGGGGGGACTGGAGGGAAAGAGACCCAGTACTTC
CDR3aa: CASSLTSGGTGGKETQYF

d_gene: NA
abundance: NA
v_gene: TRBV7-6
j_gene: TRBJ1-1
CDR3nt: TGTGCCAGCAGCTCCACAGGGCACACTGAAGCTTTCTTT
CDR3aa: CASSSTGHTEAFF

d_gene: TRBD2
abundance: NA
v_gene: TRBV5-1
j_gene: TRBJ2-7
CDR3nt: TGCGCCAGCAGTATGGGGACTAGCTACGAGCAGTACTTC
CDR3aa: CASSMGTSYEQYF

d_gene: TRBD2
abundance: NA
v_gene: TRBV28
j_gene: TRBJ2-1
CDR3nt: TGTGCCACCAAACCTAGCGGAGCAGCCTACAATGAGCAGTTCTTC
CDR3aa: CATKPSGAAYNEQFF

d_gene: TRBD1
abundance: NA
v_gene: TRBV19
j_gene: TRBJ1-5
CDR3nt: TGTGCCAGTAGCTTCCCGGGACAGGGGGGACAGCCCCAGCATTTT
CDR3aa: CASSFPGQGGQPQHF

d_gene: NA
abundance: NA
v_gene: TRBV7-9
j_gene: TRBJ2-1
CDR3nt: TGTGCCAGCAGCTTAGCGGGCACTTACAATGAGCAGTTCTTC
CDR3aa: CASSLAGTYNEQFF

d_gene: TRBD2
abundance: NA
v_gene: TRBV9
j_gene: TRBJ2-7
CDR3nt: TGTGCCAGCAGCCCAGGGACTAGCGGGGATCGCTACGAGCAGTACTTC
CDR3aa: CASSPGTSGDRYEQYF

d_gene: NA
abundance: NA
v_gene: TRBV10-3
j_gene: TRBJ2-1
CDR3nt: TGTGCCATCAGTGGAGCTAACAATGAGCAGTTCTTC
CDR3aa: CAISGANNEQFF

d_gene: TRBD1
abundance: NA
v_gene: TRBV19
j_gene: TRBJ1-5
CDR3nt: TGTGCCAGTAGTATAGCCAAACAGGGGCGAAGCAATCAGCCCCAGCATTTT
CDR3aa: CASSIAKQGRSNQPQHF

d_gene: TRBD2
abundance: NA
v_gene: TRBV2
j_gene: TRBJ2-1
CDR3nt: TGTGCCAGCAATCCTCTAGCGGGGGGGTTAAGTGAGCAGTTCTTC
CDR3aa: CASNPLAGGLSEQFF

d_gene: TRBD1
abundance: once
v_gene: TRBV24-1
j_gene: TRBJ1-5
CDR3nt: TGTGCCACCAGTAGAGGGGGCGGTCAGCCCCAGCATTTT
CDR3aa: CATSRGGGQPQHF

d_gene: NA
abundance: NA
v_gene: TRBV29-1
j_gene: TRBJ2-1
CDR3nt: TGCAGCGTCTTGTACAATGAGCAGTTCTTC
CDR3aa: CSVLYNEQFF

d_gene: NA
abundance: few
v_gene: TRBV7-8
j_gene: TRBJ1-1
CDR3nt: TGTGCCAGCAGCTGGACAGAACTTGCCATGAACACTGAAGCTTTCTTT
CDR3aa: CASSWTELAMNTEAFF

d_gene: TRBD1
abundance: NA
v_gene: TRBV7-9
j_gene: TRBJ1-2
CDR3nt: TGTGCCAGCAGCTTCCCCAGGAACAGGGGAGTCTATGGCTACACCTTC
CDR3aa: CASSFPRNRGVYGYTF

d_gene: NA
abundance: many
v_gene: TRBV19
j_gene: TRBJ1-1
CDR3nt: TGTGCCAGTAGTCAGGACAGAGACACTGAAGCTTTCTTT
CDR3aa: CASSQDRDTEAFF

d_gene: NA
abundance: NA
v_gene: TRBV18
j_gene: TRBJ2-1
CDR3nt: TGTGCCAGCTCACCAACCCTTGGAGGCGAGCAGTTCTTC
CDR3aa: CASSPTLGGEQFF

d_gene: NA
abundance: NA
v_gene: TRBV5-8
j_gene: TRBJ1-1
CDR3nt: TGTGCCAGCAGCTTTTTGTCGGACTTGAACACTGAAGCTTTCTTT
CDR3aa: CASSFLSDLNTEAFF

d_gene: TRBD2
abundance: NA
v_gene: TRBV6-1
j_gene: TRBJ2-7
CDR3nt: TGTGCCAGCAGTGAGGCGGGAGGGCCCTACGAGCAGTACTTC
CDR3aa: CASSEAGGPYEQYF

d_gene: NA
abundance: NA
v_gene: TRBV30
j_gene: TRBJ2-2
CDR3nt: TGTGCCTGGAGGGGAGGTCGTAAGAACACCGGGGAGCTGTTTTTT
CDR3aa: CAWRGGRKNTGELFF

d_gene: TRBD1
abundance: NA
v_gene: TRBV27
j_gene: TRBJ2-7
CDR3nt: TGTGCCAGCAGTTTAGGCCCCGGGACAGGGGGCAACTACGAGCAGTACTTC
CDR3aa: CASSLGPGTGGNYEQYF

d_gene: TRBD1
abundance: NA
v_gene: TRBV30
j_gene: TRBJ1-1
CDR3nt: TGTGCCTGGAGTGTAGTCAGAAGACAGGGGAACACTGAAGCTTTCTTT
CDR3aa: CAWSVVRRQGNTEAFF

d_gene: NA
abundance: NA
v_gene: TRBV18
j_gene: TRBJ1-2
CDR3nt: TGTGCCAGCTCTCCTCCGGGAGGGACCTACTATGGCTACACCTTC
CDR3aa: CASSPPGGTYYGYTF

d_gene: NA
abundance: NA
v_gene: TRBV27
j_gene: TRBJ2-1
CDR3nt: TGTGCCAGCAGCCAGGGGGGTTGGGTAGCCTACAATGAGCAGTTCTTC
CDR3aa: CASSQGGWVAYNEQFF

d_gene: NA
abundance: NA
v_gene: TRBV28
j_gene: TRBJ2-2
CDR3nt: TGTGCCAGCAGTCCCCTGGGGGCGGGCCCGAACACCGGGGAGCTGTTTTTT
CDR3aa: CASSPLGAGPNTGELFF

d_gene: NA
abundance: NA
v_gene: TRBV6-4
j_gene: TRBJ1-2
CDR3nt: TGTGCCAGCAGTGCCTCGGGGAGGGGCGGGGATGGCTACACCTTC
CDR3aa: CASSASGRGGDGYTF

d_gene: NA
abundance: NA
v_gene: TRBV28
j_gene: TRBJ2-7
CDR3nt: TGTGCCACCCTGACAGGAGACCTCTACGAGCAGTACTTC
CDR3aa: CATLTGDLYEQYF

d_gene: NA
abundance: NA
v_gene: TRBV5-4
j_gene: TRBJ1-3
CDR3nt: TGTGCCAGCAGCTTGGTTGGGGCGTCAGGAAACACCATATATTTT
CDR3aa: CASSLVGASGNTIYF

d_gene: TRBD2
abundance: NA
v_gene: TRBV2
j_gene: TRBJ2-1
CDR3nt: TGTGCCAGCAGCAGGACTAGCGGGGGGAATGAGCAGTTCTTC
CDR3aa: CASSRTSGGNEQFF

d_gene: NA
abundance: NA
v_gene: TRBV3-1/TRBV3-2
j_gene: TRBJ2-1
CDR3nt: TGTGCCAGCAAAGAAGGGGCAGGGCCACCCAATGAGCAGTTCTTC
CDR3aa: CASKEGAGPPNEQFF

d_gene: TRBD2
abundance: NA
v_gene: TRBV24-1
j_gene: TRBJ2-1
CDR3nt: TGTGCCACCAGTGGGGCAAGCGGGGCCTTCGCCAATGAGCAGTTCTTC
CDR3aa: CATSGASGAFANEQFF

d_gene: NA
abundance: NA
v_gene: TRBV21-1
j_gene: TRBJ1-1
CDR3nt: TGTGCCAGCAGCACTGGGTGGGGGGGTACTGAAGCTTTCTTT
CDR3aa: CASSTGWGGTEAFF

d_gene: TRBD2
abundance: NA
v_gene: TRBV7-2
j_gene: TRBJ2-5
CDR3nt: TGTGCCAGCAGCTCTGAAGCGGGGCTGGGGACCCAGTACTTC
CDR3aa: CASSSEAGLGTQYF

d_gene: TRBD1
abundance: NA
v_gene: TRBV30
j_gene: TRBJ1-4
CDR3nt: TGTGCCTGGACCGGGACAGGGAATGAAAAACTGTTTTTT
CDR3aa: CAWTGTGNEKLFF

d_gene: NA
abundance: NA
v_gene: TRBV11-1
j_gene: TRBJ2-3
CDR3nt: TGTGCCAGCAGCCCGCCGGGTCTAGGCACAGATACGCAGTATTTT
CDR3aa: CASSPPGLGTDTQYF

d_gene: NA
abundance: NA
v_gene: TRBV2
j_gene: TRBJ1-2
CDR3nt: TGTGCCAGCAGCTCTAGACTCTATGGCTACACCTTC
CDR3aa: CASSSRLYGYTF